The 3 T cell receptor beta chains reported below all come from one sample, sequenced in a study of blood T cell repertoires in COVID-19. TCRdb's copy holds only in-frame clones and misses some; the assay was immunoSEQ multiplex PCR. The sample yields fewer than 90,000 clones, 75% to 85% seen once. The sequencing sample was made of peripheral blood. The receptors were sampled from an elderly woman with acute or convalescent COVID-19.

The chain uses TRBV9 and TRBJ2-7; 8 nucleotides match TRBD2. V trimming: 7 bases; J trimming: 3 bases; junction bases outside the gene matches: 12. The CDR3 extends over 15 amino acids. The germline gives CDR1 SGDLS, CDR2 YYNGEE. The CDR3 loop reads CASHRTGGLLYEQYF. The CDR3 coding sequence is TGTGCCAGCCACCGAACGGGGGGGCTCCTCTACGAGCAGTACTTC.

V is TRBV7-9 and J is TRBJ1-1; possibly TRBD1 for D (6 bases). The CDR3 runs 13 residues. V was clipped by 1 base and J by 9 bases, with 12 bases between them. Germline loops: CDR1 SEHNR, CDR2 FQNEAQ (reference sequence). The DNA for the CDR3 is TGTGCCAGCAGCTTAGAGGCGGGGGACAAAGCTTTCTTT. Its protein is CASSLEAGDKAFF. The full variable domain, in which reference TRBV7-9 and TRBJ1-1 provide the parts outside the CDR3, is DTGVSQNPRHKITKRGQNVTFRCDPISEHNRLYWYRQTLGQGPEFLTYFQNEAQLEKSRLLSDRFSAERPKGSFSTLEIQRTEQGDSAMYLCASSLEAGDKAFFGQGTRLTVV.

CDR3 in DNA: TGTGCCAGCAGCTTATGGGCCGCCGCCTACGAGCAGTACTTC. Translating gives CASSLWAAAYEQYF. V is TRBV5-5 and J is TRBJ2-7; D remains ambiguous. Germline V gives CDR1 SGHKS, CDR2 YYEKEE (reference sequence). This CDR3 contains 14 residues. V lost 2 bases and J lost 2, with 11 bases in between.